These 26 T cell receptor beta chains came from one sample sequenced in a study of beta chain features in type 1 diabetes. TCRB transcripts that were expressed got sequenced, as all of the isolated RNA had been reverse transcribed. This table comes from immunoSEQ multiplex PCR, and its TCRdb copy is limited to in-frame clones, with some not included. The profile covers fewer than 250,000 clones, with roughly 9.6% appearing a single time and 0.03% to 0.035% taken by the ten largest. Input material: naive CD4+ T cells from blood. The receptors here all came from a woman between 18 and 30 years old in good health.

The V gene is TRBV6-6, the J gene TRBJ2-1; a weak D match, TRBD1 (6 bases). CDR1 MNHNY and CDR2 SVGAGI come from the germline V gene (reference sequence). Trimming stripped 4 bases from V and 8 bases from J, with 15 bases between. The CDR3 is 14 amino acids. Here the CDR3 DNA reads TGTGCCAGCAGTTTGGGGGCAGGAGACGATGAGCAGTTCTTC. It specifies CASSLGAGDDEQFF.

The gene calls are TRBV29-1 and TRBJ2-7; D not resolved. This CDR3 has 13 amino acids. Germline CDR1 is SQVTM and CDR2 is ANQGSEA. V was clipped by 6 bases and J by 9 bases, with 21 bases between them. DNA for the CDR3: TGCAGCGTGGAGATAGTTCCTGACTGGATGCAGTACTTC. Protein sequence: CSVEIVPDWMQYF.

V gene TRBV19 combines with J gene TRBJ1-1; TRBD1 might be the D (6 bases). Germline CDR1 LNHDA, CDR2 SQIVND (reference sequence). V was shortened by 5 bases and J by 4 bases, with 8 bases between the two germline ends. The CDR3 is 12 amino acids. Here the CDR3 DNA reads TGTGCCAGTAGTTTGACAGGCACTGAAGCTTTCTTT. Its protein is CASSLTGTEAFF.

The V call is TRBV28, the J call TRBJ2-7; maybe TRBD2 (6 bases). The CDR3 covers 16 residues. The V end lost 8 bases, the J end lost 7 bases, and 27 bases lay between the germline ends. The V gene's germline CDR1 is MDHEN and CDR2 SYDVKM. CDR3 nucleotides: TGTGCCAGCGCTCCCGGTGGAGGAGGGGCATGGGGGGAGCAGTACTTC. Encoded protein: CASAPGGGGAWGEQYF.

This clone came up a few times. This rearrangement joins TRBV5-4 to TRBJ2-7; 10 bases agree with TRBD1. CDR3 length: 15 residues. From germline, CDR1 is SGHNT and CDR2 YYREEE (reference sequence). V shed 3 bases, J shed 2 bases, and the junction held 5 bases outside the gene matches. The CDR3: CASSYPGQGTYEQYF. For the CDR3, the DNA is TGTGCCAGCAGCTACCCGGGACAGGGGACCTACGAGCAGTACTTC.

The chain joins TRBV6-5 to TRBJ1-2, with 7 bases aligning to TRBD1. The CDR3 extends over 13 amino acids. The germline V gene has CDR1 MNHEY and CDR2 SVGAGI. V lost 5 bases and J lost 8; bases outside the gene matches: 8. The CDR3, as DNA: TGTGCCAGCAGTGGGACAGCCGCGCAAGGCTACACCTTC. Its protein product is CASSGTAAQGYTF.

The chain carries TRBV9 and TRBJ1-1; 7 bases are a match to TRBD1. This CDR3 is 15 amino acids long. Per germline, CDR1 SGDLS and CDR2 YYNGEE. V shed 0 bases and J 2 bases; nucleotides not matched to a gene: 4. The CDR3 here is CASSVDQGVNTEAFF. The CDR3 region has the DNA TGTGCCAGCAGCGTAGATCAGGGGGTTAACACTGAAGCTTTCTTT.

This chain connects TRBV15 to TRBJ1-1; a possible D gene is TRBD1 (5 bases). Germline CDR1 is LNHNV and CDR2 is YYDKDF (reference sequence). V was clipped by 1 base and J by 1 base, with 7 bases between them. The CDR3 covers 14 residues. CDR3 amino acids: CATSRVQGNTEAFF. DNA for the CDR3: TGTGCCACCAGCAGAGTGCAGGGGAACACTGAAGCTTTCTTT.

This clone came up a few times. The chain links TRBV2 to TRBJ1-2, with D uncertain. Germline CDR1 reads SNHLY; CDR2 reads FYNNEI. CDR3 length: 11 amino acids. V gave up 4 bases and J gave up 7 bases, with 7 bases separating them. The CDR3, as DNA: TGTGCCAGCAGTGTTCAGGTTGGCTACACCTTC. It specifies CASSVQVGYTF. The entire variable domain, with the rest obtained from reference TRBV2 and TRBJ1-2, is as follows: EPEVTQTPSHQVTQMGQEVILRCVPISNHLYFYWYRQILGQKVEFLVSFYNNEISEKSEIFDDQFSVERPDGSNFTLKIRSTKLEDSAMYFCASSVQVGYTFGSGTRLTVV.

This clone has a handful of counts. The chain uses TRBV12-5 and TRBJ2-3; TRBD2 might be the D (6 bases). Trimming pared 7 bases from V and 1 base from J, leaving 9 bases between. CDR3 length: 13 residues. The germline V gene encodes CDR1 LGHNT and CDR2 FRNRAP. The CDR3 coding sequence is TGTGCTAGTGTCCCTAGCGGCACAGATACGCAGTATTTT. Translating it yields CASVPSGTDTQYF.

The chain is built from TRBV6-1 and TRBJ2-7; 8 bases are a match to TRBD2. Trimming removed 7 bases from V and 3 bases from J; junction bases left unmatched: 8. Germline V gene sequence: CDR1 MNHNS, CDR2 SASEGT. The CDR3 totals 14 residues. CDR3 nucleotide sequence: TGTGCCAGCACCGGCGGGGGGCCTTTCTACGAGCAGTACTTC. Protein: CASTGGGPFYEQYF.

The V call is TRBV29-1, the J call TRBJ1-1; tentative D call: TRBD1 (5 bases). CDR1 SQVTM and CDR2 ANQGSEA come from the germline V gene. The V end lost 1 base, the J end lost 3 bases, and 12 bases lay between the germline ends. The CDR3 covers 14 residues. CDR3 nucleotide sequence: TGCAGCGTTGAAGTCCGGGGGTCTCACACTGAAGCTTTCTTT. Amino acids: CSVEVRGSHTEAFF.

CDR3 coding DNA: TGTGCCAGCAGCTTGGGGTTGGGACAGAACACTGAAGCTTTCTTT. Encoded protein: CASSLGLGQNTEAFF. V usage is TRBV7-9 and J usage is TRBJ1-1, with TRBD1 as a possible D gene (6 bases). The V gene lost 3 bases and the J gene lost 1 base, with 12 bases spanning the gap. The CDR3 is 15 amino acids. The germline V gene has CDR1 SEHNR and CDR2 FQNEAQ (reference sequence).

The chain is built from TRBV2 and TRBJ1-5; D call uncertain. The V and J ends lost 2 bases and 2 bases respectively, with 10 bases between them. Germline CDR1 and CDR2: SNHLY and FYNNEI. The CDR3 extends over 15 amino acids. In DNA form, the CDR3 reads TGTGCCAGCAGTGAATCCCTTGGAGGCAATCAGCCCCAGCATTTT. Protein: CASSESLGGNQPQHF.

This clone came up a few times. No conserved phenylalanine or tryptophan ends this CDR3, so it is likely a read error. The DNA is omitted, as the CDR3 cannot be located on it reliably, and the CDR3 follows TCRdb's listing. The chain recombines TRBV29-1 with TRBJ1-2. Germline V gene data show CDR1 as SQVTM and CDR2 as ANQGSEA. The CDR3 is 11 amino acids in total, end residues counted. This CDR3 reads CSVEGSGGPMV.

The chain couples TRBV28 to TRBJ1-5; 11 nucleotides match TRBD1. In germline, CDR1 is MDHEN, CDR2 SYDVKM. V lost 2 bases and J lost 4; bases outside the gene matches: 4. The CDR3 is 16 amino acids. Here the CDR3 DNA reads TGTGCCAGCAGTTTAGGTGGGACAGGGGGAAATCAGCCCCAGCATTTT. Its protein product is CASSLGGTGGNQPQHF. The variable domain in full, with the rest retrieved from reference TRBV28 and TRBJ1-5, is DVKVTQSSRYLVKRTGEKVFLECVQDMDHENMFWYRQDPGLGLRLIYFSYDVKMKEKGDIPEGYSVSREKKERFSLILESASTNQTSMYLCASSLGGTGGNQPQHFGDGTRLSIL.

The chain carries TRBV5-4 and TRBJ2-7; D perhaps matches TRBD1 (6 bases). The V and J ends lost 0 bases and 5 bases respectively, with 21 bases between them. Germline loops: CDR1 SGHNT, CDR2 YYREEE (reference sequence). The CDR3 is made up of 17 amino acids. The CDR3 DNA reads as TGTGCCAGCAGCTTGGGCCTTGACACTGGGGGCCGGAACGAGCAGTACTTC. Translated, it gives CASSLGLDTGGRNEQYF.

The chain couples TRBV5-1 to TRBJ1-6; D might be TRBD1 (5 bases). Between the trimmed V and J ends, which lost 6 bases and 10 bases, there was a span of 14 bases. The CDR3 has 13 residues. Germline V lookup: CDR1 SGHRS, CDR2 YFSETQ. The DNA for the CDR3 is TGCGCCAGCACATCCCAGGGTGGATCACCCCTCCACTTT. Its protein is CASTSQGGSPLHF.

This clone showed up just a few times. The rearrangement links TRBV6-1 to TRBJ1-1; D not resolved. The CDR3 covers 14 residues. V shed 2 bases and J shed 1 base, with 8 bases lying between them. Germline CDR1 reads MNHNS; CDR2 reads SASEGT. The CDR3 region is CASSEQARNTEAFF. CDR3 bases: TGTGCCAGCAGTGAACAGGCCAGGAACACTGAAGCTTTCTTT.

This CDR3 reads CASSPTGTGRTGELFF. In nucleotides, the CDR3 is TGTGCCAGCAGCCCGACCGGGACAGGGAGGACCGGGGAGCTGTTTTTT. The chain has TRBV7-9 and TRBJ2-2, with 9 nucleotides matching TRBD1. The CDR3 length is 16 residues. V trimming: 5 bases; J trimming: 5 bases; junction bases outside the gene matches: 9. The V gene's germline CDR1 is SEHNR and CDR2 FQNEAQ (reference sequence).

In this sample, this clone turned up a few times. The J gene is TRBJ2-6, the V gene TRBV5-6, with 9 bases aligning to TRBD2. After removal of 1 base from V and 2 bases from J, the junction contained 7 bases not matched to a gene. The CDR3 spans 18 residues. CDR1 and CDR2 (germline): SGHDT, YYEEEE. The CDR3 sequence is CASSLFAGGLPGANVLTF. DNA of the CDR3: TGTGCCAGCAGCTTGTTCGCGGGAGGGCTACCTGGGGCCAACGTCCTGACTTTC.

The gene calls are TRBV4-2 and TRBJ2-1; 8 nucleotides align to TRBD2. The CDR3 totals 17 residues. The germline V gene encodes CDR1 LGHNA and CDR2 YNFKEQ. The trim removed 4 bases at V and 0 bases at J, leaving 8 bases unmatched. CDR3 DNA sequence: TGTGCCAGCAGCCCCTGGACTAGCCCGAACTCCTACAATGAGCAGTTCTTC. Its translation: CASSPWTSPNSYNEQFF.

This clone has ten or more counts. The V gene is TRBV4-2, the J gene TRBJ2-1; TRBD2 matches at 8 bases. This CDR3 spans 15 amino acids. Germline V gene lookup returns CDR1 LGHNA and CDR2 YNFKEQ. J lost 7 bases, V lost 7 bases, and 12 bases had no gene match. This CDR3 is CASTVTSGLGNEQFF. The DNA for the CDR3 is TGTGCCAGCACCGTAACTAGCGGTTTAGGTAATGAGCAGTTCTTC.

In this sample, this clone turned up a few times. The J gene is TRBJ2-3, the V gene TRBV6-5, with D possibly TRBD2 on 5 matching bases. The CDR3 contains 16 residues. The V end was cut by 0 bases, the J end by 5 bases, with 15 bases between. Germline V gene sequence: CDR1 MNHEY, CDR2 SVGAGI. This chain's CDR3 is CASSYSIGLAGDTQYF. The CDR3 coding sequence is TGTGCCAGCAGTTACTCGATAGGGCTAGCAGGAGATACGCAGTATTTT.

This clone has only a few counts. This chain links TRBV29-1 with TRBJ2-7, with 10 bases lining up with TRBD1. This CDR3 has 16 amino acids. Germline V gene lookup returns CDR1 SQVTM and CDR2 ANQGSEA. V dropped 1 base and J dropped 5; count of bases not matched to a gene: 11. Here the CDR3 reads CSVEGARDRGKNEQYF. The CDR3 DNA follows: TGCAGCGTTGAAGGCGCCCGGGACAGGGGCAAGAACGAGCAGTACTTC.

This clone has just a few counts. The chain couples TRBV5-1 to TRBJ2-7; D might be TRBD2 (6 bases). The V and J ends lost 4 bases and 4 bases respectively, with 30 bases between them. There are 19 residues in the CDR3. Germline lookup yields CDR1 SGHRS and CDR2 YFSETQ. The CDR3 nucleotides read TGCGCCAGCAGCGCTCCACGGGGGACTCTTTCTTTTCCCATTTACGAGCAGTACTTC. This translates into CASSAPRGTLSFPIYEQYF. Full variable domain (outside the CDR3, taken from reference TRBV5-1 and TRBJ2-7): KAGVTQTPRYLIKTRGQQVTLSCSPISGHRSVSWYQQTPGQGLQFLFEYFSETQRNKGNFPGRFSGRQFSNSRSEMNVSTLELGDSALYLCASSAPRGTLSFPIYEQYFGPGTRLTVT.